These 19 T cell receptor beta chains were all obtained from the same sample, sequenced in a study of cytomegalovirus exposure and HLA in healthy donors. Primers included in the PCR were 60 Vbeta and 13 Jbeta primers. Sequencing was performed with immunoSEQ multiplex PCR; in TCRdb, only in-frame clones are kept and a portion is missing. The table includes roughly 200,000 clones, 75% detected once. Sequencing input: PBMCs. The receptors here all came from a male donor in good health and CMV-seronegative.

CDR3: CACNLLAGADNEQFF. CDR3 nucleotide sequence: TGTGCCTGTAACTTACTAGCGGGGGCTGACAATGAGCAGTTCTTC. The V call is TRBV30, the J call TRBJ2-1; TRBD2 matches 11 bases. The V segment lost 6 bases and the J segment 5 bases; nucleotides outside the gene matches: 9. The CDR3 runs to 15 residues. Germline values: CDR1 GTSNPN, CDR2 SVGIG (reference sequence).

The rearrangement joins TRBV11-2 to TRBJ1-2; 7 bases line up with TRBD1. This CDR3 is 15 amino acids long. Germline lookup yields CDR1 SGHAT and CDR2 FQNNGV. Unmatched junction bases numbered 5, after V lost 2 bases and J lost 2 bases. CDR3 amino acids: CASSLYQTGNYGYTF. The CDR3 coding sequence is TGTGCCAGCAGCTTATACCAGACAGGGAACTATGGCTACACCTTC.

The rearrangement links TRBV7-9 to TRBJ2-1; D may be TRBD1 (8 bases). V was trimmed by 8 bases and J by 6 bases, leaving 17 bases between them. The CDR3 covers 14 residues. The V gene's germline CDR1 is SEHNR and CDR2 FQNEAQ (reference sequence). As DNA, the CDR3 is TGTGCCAGCGGAAGGACAGGGAGGGGCAATGAGCAGTTCTTC. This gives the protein CASGRTGRGNEQFF.

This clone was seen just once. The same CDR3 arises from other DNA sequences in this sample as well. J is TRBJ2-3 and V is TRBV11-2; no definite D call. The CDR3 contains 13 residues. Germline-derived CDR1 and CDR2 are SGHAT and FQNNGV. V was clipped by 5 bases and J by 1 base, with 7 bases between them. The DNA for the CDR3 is TGTGCCAGCAGCCTGCGAGGCACAGATACGCAGTATTTT. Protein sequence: CASSLRGTDTQYF.

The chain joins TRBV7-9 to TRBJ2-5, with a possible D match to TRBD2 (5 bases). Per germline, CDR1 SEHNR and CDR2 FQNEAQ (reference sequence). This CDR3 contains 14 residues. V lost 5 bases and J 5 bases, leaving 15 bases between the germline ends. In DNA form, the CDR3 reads TGTGCCAGCAGCCCCCAACTAGGAGAGGAGACCCAGTACTTC. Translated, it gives CASSPQLGEETQYF.

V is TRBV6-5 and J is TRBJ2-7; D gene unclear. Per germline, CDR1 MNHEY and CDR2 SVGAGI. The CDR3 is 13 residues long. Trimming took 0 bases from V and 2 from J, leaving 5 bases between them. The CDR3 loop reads CASSYSSTYEQYF. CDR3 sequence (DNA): TGTGCCAGCAGTTACTCTTCTACCTACGAGCAGTACTTC.

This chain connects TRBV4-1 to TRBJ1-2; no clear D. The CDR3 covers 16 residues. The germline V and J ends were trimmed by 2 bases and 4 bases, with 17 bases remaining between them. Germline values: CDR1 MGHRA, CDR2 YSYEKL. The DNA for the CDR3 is TGCGCCAGCAGCCAAATCCCCGCTCGGCGGAGCTATGGCTACACCTTC. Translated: CASSQIPARRSYGYTF.

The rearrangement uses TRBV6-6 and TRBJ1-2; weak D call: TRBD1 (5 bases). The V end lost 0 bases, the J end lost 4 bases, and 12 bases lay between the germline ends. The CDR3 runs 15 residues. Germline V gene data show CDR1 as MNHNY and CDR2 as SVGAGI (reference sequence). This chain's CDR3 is CASSYSGGTSYGYTF. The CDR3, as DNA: TGTGCCAGCAGTTACTCGGGGGGGACCTCCTATGGCTACACCTTC.

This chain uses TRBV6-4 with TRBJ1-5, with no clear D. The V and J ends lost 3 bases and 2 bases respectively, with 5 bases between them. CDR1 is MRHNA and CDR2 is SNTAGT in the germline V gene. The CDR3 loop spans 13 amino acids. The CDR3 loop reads CASSERGNQPQHF. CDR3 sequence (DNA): TGTGCCAGCAGTGAGAGGGGCAATCAGCCCCAGCATTTT.

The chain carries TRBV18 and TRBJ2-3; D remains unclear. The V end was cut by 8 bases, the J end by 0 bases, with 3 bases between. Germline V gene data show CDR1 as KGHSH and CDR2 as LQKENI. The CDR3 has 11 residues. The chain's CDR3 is CASQSTDTQYF. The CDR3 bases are TGTGCCAGCCAAAGCACAGATACGCAGTATTTT.

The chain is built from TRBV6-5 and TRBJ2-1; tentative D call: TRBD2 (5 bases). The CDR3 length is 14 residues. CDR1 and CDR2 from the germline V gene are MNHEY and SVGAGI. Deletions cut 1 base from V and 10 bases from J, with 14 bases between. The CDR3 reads CASSYWPSSGEQFF. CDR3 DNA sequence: TGTGCCAGCAGTTACTGGCCTAGCTCTGGCGAGCAGTTCTTC.

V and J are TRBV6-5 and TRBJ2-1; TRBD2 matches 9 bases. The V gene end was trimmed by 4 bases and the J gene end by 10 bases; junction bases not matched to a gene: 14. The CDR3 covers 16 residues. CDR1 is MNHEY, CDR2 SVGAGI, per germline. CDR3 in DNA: TGTGCCAGCAGTTTCCCCTCGACTAGCGGTATTCGAGAGCAGTTCTTC. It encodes CASSFPSTSGIREQFF.

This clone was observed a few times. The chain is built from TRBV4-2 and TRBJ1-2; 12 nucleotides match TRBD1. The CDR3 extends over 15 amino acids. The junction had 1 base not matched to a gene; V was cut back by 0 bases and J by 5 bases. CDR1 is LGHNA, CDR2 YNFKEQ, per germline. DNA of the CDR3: TGTGCCAGCAGCCAAGAGGGACAGGGGGCTTATGGCTACACCTTC. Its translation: CASSQEGQGAYGYTF.

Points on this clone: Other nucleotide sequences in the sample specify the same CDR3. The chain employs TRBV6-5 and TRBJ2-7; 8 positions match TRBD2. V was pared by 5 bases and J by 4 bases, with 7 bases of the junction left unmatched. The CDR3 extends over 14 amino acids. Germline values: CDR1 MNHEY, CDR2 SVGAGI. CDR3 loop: CASSNQGLDYEQYF. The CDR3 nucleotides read TGTGCCAGCAGTAACCAGGGACTAGATTACGAGCAGTACTTC.

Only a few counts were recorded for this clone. In DNA form, the CDR3 reads TGCAGCGTTATAGCGGGGGCCTACGAGCAGTACTTC. The encoded protein is CSVIAGAYEQYF. This rearrangement joins TRBV29-1 to TRBJ2-7; 9 bases map to TRBD2. Unmatched junction bases numbered 1, after V lost 5 bases and J lost 2 bases. The CDR3 runs to 12 residues. Germline CDR1 and CDR2: SQVTM and ANQGSEA.

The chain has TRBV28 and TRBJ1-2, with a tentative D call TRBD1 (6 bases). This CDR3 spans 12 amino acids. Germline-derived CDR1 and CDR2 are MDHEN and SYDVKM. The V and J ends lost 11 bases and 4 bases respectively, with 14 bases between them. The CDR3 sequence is CAGGGVGYGYTF. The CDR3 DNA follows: TGTGCCGGAGGGGGGGTGGGCTATGGCTACACCTTC.

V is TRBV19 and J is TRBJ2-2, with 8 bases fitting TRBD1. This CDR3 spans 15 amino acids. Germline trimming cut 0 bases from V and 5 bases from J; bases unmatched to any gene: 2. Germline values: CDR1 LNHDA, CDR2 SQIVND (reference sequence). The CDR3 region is CASSIDWTGTGELFF. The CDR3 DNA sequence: TGTGCCAGTAGTATAGATTGGACAGGGACCGGGGAGCTGTTTTTT.

The CDR3 reads CASSRDNGRGNTIYF. For the CDR3, the DNA is TGTGCCAGCAGCCGGGACAATGGGCGTGGAAACACCATATATTTT. The J gene is TRBJ1-3, the V gene TRBV11-2, with D tentatively TRBD1 (6 bases). Germline loops: CDR1 SGHAT, CDR2 FQNNGV. The CDR3 totals 15 residues. Trimming took off 5 bases at V and 3 bases at J, with 14 bases between the two ends.

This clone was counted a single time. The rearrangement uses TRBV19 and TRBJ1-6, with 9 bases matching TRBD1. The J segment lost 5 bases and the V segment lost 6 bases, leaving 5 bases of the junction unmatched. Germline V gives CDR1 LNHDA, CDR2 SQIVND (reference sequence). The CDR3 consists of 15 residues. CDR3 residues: CASSRRTGDNSPLHF. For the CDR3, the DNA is TGTGCCAGTAGCCGGCGGACAGGGGATAATTCACCCCTCCACTTT. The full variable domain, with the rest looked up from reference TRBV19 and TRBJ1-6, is DGGITQSPKYLFRKEGQNVTLSCEQNLNHDAMYWYRQDPGQGLRLIYYSQIVNDFQKGDIAEGYSVSREKKESFPLTVTSAQKNPTAFYLCASSRRTGDNSPLHFGNGTRLTVT.